The 9 T cell receptor beta chains reported below all come from one sample, sequenced in a study of T cells in Graves' hyperthyroidism and ophthalmopathy. Amplified regions were TCR beta CDR3 sequences from RNA transcripts. The TCR CDR3 was amplified in a first-round RT-PCR using the HTBI primer set. TCRdb passed the multiplex PCR reads through MiXCR, listing each CDR3 protein once. The data contain about 270,000 distinct CDR3 sequences, roughly 22% of them singletons. The source material was blood. Receptors originate from a man aged 25-45 years with Graves' ophthalmopathy.

This chain connects TRBV27 to TRBJ1-2; no clear D. The CDR3 consists of 13 residues. The V and J ends lost 0 bases and 8 bases respectively, with 10 bases between them. CDR1 is MNHEY, CDR2 SMNVEV, per germline (reference sequence). The CDR3 DNA reads as TGTGCCAGCAGTTTATCGAGAGGGCGAGGCTACACCTTC. Its translation is CASSLSRGRGYTF.

This clonotype was seen a few times. The V call is TRBV20-1, the J call TRBJ2-3, with D unclear. V shed 0 bases and J shed 1 base, with 8 bases lying between them. Germline V gene lookup returns CDR1 DFQATT and CDR2 SNEGSKA (reference sequence). The CDR3 length is 14 residues. The CDR3 reads CSAREISGTDTQYF. As DNA, the CDR3 is TGCAGTGCTAGAGAAATATCGGGCACAGATACGCAGTATTTT.

This clonotype was counted many times. V is TRBV5-1 and J is TRBJ2-7, with TRBD1 matching over 7 bases. The CDR3 runs to 15 residues. Looked up from germline, CDR1 is SGHRS and CDR2 is YFSETQ. The ends lost 5 bases at V and 0 bases at J; junction bases unmatched: 8. The CDR3 loop reads CASRPATGSSYEQYF. The CDR3 region has the DNA TGCGCCAGCAGACCCGCGACAGGGTCCTCCTACGAGCAGTACTTC.

This clonotype has ten or more counts. The chain is built from TRBV11-3 and TRBJ2-5, with D unclear. Germline CDR1 SGHNT, CDR2 YENEEA. The CDR3 is 13 residues long. With 1 base removed from V and 5 bases from J, the gap between germline ends came to 8 bases. The CDR3 reads CASSLGRRETQYF. The CDR3, as DNA: TGTGCCAGCAGCTTAGGGCGCCGGGAGACCCAGTACTTC.

In its sample, this clonotype was seen a few times. The V and J genes are TRBV24-1 and TRBJ2-1; D unclear. V was shortened by 3 bases and J by 0 bases, with 11 bases between the two germline ends. This CDR3 spans 16 amino acids. CDR1 and CDR2 (germline): KGHDR, SFDVKD. The CDR3 nucleotides are TGTGCCACCAGTGATACCCGGTATTTCTCCTACAATGAGCAGTTCTTC. Its translation: CATSDTRYFSYNEQFF.

This clonotype has a count of ten or more. The J gene is TRBJ2-1, the V gene TRBV30, with 9 positions matching TRBD1. Germline V lookup: CDR1 GTSNPN, CDR2 SVGIG (reference sequence). Germline trimming cut 5 bases from V and 5 bases from J; bases unmatched to any gene: 10. There are 15 residues in the CDR3. DNA of the CDR3: TGTGCCTGGGAAACCCGGGACAGGGATGACAATGAGCAGTTCTTC. It encodes CAWETRDRDDNEQFF.

The CDR3 bases are TGTGCCAGCAGCGTCACAGGGGGAGATACGCAGTATTTT. Translated: CASSVTGGDTQYF. The chain recombines TRBV7-3 with TRBJ2-3, with TRBD1 identical over 8 bases. The germline V gene encodes CDR1 SGHTA and CDR2 FQGTGA. Germline trimming cut 5 bases from V and 5 bases from J; bases unmatched to any gene: 3. The CDR3 is 13 amino acids.

This clonotype was seen ten or more times. This chain connects TRBV28 to TRBJ2-3, with TRBD1 identical over 8 bases. CDR3 length equals 15 residues. V dropped 4 bases and J dropped 0; count of bases not matched to a gene: 3. In germline, CDR1 is MDHEN, CDR2 SYDVKM. This CDR3 is CASSWTGRSTDTQYF. Written as DNA, the CDR3 is TGTGCCAGCAGTTGGACAGGGCGTAGCACAGATACGCAGTATTTT. Full variable domain (missing parts from reference TRBV28 and TRBJ2-3): DVKVTQSSRYLVKRTGEKVFLECVQDMDHENMFWYRQDPGLGLRLIYFSYDVKMKEKGDIPEGYSVSREKKERFSLILESASTNQTSMYLCASSWTGRSTDTQYFGPGTRLTVL.

In this sample, this clonotype turned up a few times. The V call is TRBV3-1, the J call TRBJ2-4, with a weak D call TRBD1 (5 bases). CDR1 and CDR2 from the germline V gene are LGHDT and YNNKEL (reference sequence). With 1 base removed from V and 5 bases from J, the gap between germline ends came to 12 bases. This CDR3 is built from 15 residues. The CDR3 loop reads CASSQGGAGQNIQYF. The CDR3 DNA reads TGTGCCAGCAGCCAAGGTGGGGCCGGCCAAAACATTCAGTACTTC.